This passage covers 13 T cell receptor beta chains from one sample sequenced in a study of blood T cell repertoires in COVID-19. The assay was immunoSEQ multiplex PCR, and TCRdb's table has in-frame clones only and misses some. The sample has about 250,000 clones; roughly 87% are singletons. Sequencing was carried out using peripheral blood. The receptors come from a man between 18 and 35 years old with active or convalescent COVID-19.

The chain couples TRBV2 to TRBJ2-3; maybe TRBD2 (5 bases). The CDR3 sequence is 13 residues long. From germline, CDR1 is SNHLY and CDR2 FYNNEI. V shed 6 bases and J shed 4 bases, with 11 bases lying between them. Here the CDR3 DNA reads TGTGCCAGCAGGTTTCTAGCTCCAGATACGCAGTATTTT. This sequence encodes CASRFLAPDTQYF.

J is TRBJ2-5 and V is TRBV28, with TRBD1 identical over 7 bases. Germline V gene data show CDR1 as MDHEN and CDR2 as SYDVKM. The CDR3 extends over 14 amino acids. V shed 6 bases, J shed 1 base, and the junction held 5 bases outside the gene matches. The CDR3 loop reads CASRQTGFQETQYF. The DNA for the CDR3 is TGTGCCAGCAGGCAGACAGGGTTCCAAGAGACCCAGTACTTC.

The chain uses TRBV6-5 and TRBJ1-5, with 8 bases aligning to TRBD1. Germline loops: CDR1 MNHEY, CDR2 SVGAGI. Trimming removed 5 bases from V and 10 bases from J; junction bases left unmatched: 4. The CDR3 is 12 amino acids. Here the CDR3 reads CASSTPGGPQHF. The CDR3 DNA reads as TGTGCCAGCAGTACCCCAGGGGGCCCCCAGCATTTT.

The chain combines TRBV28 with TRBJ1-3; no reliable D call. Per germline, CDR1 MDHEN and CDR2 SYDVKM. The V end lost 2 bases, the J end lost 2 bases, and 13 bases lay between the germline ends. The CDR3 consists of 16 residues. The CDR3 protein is CASSLEVSRAGNTIYF. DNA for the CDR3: TGTGCCAGCAGTTTAGAAGTTTCGAGGGCTGGAAACACCATATATTTT.

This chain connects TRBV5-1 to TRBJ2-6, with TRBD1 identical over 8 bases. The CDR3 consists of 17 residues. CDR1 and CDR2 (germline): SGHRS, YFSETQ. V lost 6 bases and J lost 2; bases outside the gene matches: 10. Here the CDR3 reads CASTPGQGSPGANVLTF. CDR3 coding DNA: TGCGCCAGCACTCCTGGACAGGGATCCCCTGGGGCCAACGTCCTGACTTTC.

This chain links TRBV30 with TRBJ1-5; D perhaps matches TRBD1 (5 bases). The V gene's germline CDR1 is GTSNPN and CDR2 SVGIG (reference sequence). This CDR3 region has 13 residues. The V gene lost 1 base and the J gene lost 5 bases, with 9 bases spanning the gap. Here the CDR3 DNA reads TGTGCCTGGAGTGATACAGGAGATCAGCCCCAGCATTTT. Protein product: CAWSDTGDQPQHF.

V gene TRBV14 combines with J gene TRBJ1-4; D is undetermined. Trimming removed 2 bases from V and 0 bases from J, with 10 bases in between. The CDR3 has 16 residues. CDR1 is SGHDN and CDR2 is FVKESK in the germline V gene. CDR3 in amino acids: CASSQLPRTTNEKLFF. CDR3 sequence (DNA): TGTGCCAGCAGCCAACTCCCGCGGACAACTAATGAAAAACTGTTTTTT.

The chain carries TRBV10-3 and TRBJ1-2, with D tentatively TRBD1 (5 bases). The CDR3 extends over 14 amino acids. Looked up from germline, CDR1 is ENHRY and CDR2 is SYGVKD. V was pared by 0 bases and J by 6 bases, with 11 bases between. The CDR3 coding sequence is TGTGCCATCAGTGAGTCAAGGGAAGGGGATGGCTACACCTTC. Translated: CAISESREGDGYTF.

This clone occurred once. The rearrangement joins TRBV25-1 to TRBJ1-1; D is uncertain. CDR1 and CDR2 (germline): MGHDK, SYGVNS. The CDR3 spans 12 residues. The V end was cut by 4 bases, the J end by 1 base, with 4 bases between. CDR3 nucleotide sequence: TGTGCCAGCAGTGCAGGGAACACTGAAGCTTTCTTT. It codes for CASSAGNTEAFF.

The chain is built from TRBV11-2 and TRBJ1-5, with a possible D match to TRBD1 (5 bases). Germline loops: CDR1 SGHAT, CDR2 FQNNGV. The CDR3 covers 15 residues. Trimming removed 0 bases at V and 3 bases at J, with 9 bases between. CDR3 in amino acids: CASSLEGRTNQPQHF. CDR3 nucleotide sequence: TGTGCCAGCAGCTTAGAGGGGCGGACCAATCAGCCCCAGCATTTT.

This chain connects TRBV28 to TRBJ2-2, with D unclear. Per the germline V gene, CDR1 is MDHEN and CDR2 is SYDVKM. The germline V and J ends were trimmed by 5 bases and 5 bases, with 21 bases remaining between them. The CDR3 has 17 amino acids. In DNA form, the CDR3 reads TGTGCCAGCAGTCTCCTGTTGACTCCCACGATTACCGGGGAGCTGTTTTTT. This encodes CASSLLLTPTITGELFF.

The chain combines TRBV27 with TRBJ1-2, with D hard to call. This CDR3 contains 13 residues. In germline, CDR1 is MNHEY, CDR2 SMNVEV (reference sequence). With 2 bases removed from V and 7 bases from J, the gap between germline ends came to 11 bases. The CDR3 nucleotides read TGTGCCAGCAGTTTAGGCGCGGGGTCTGGCTACACCTTC. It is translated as CASSLGAGSGYTF.

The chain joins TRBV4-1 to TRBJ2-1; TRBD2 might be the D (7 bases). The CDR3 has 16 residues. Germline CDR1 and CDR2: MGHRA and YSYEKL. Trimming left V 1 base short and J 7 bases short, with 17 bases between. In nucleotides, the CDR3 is TGCGCCAGCAGCCAAGGGGAGGGGGGGACGTGGAATGAGCAGTTCTTC. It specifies CASSQGEGGTWNEQFF.